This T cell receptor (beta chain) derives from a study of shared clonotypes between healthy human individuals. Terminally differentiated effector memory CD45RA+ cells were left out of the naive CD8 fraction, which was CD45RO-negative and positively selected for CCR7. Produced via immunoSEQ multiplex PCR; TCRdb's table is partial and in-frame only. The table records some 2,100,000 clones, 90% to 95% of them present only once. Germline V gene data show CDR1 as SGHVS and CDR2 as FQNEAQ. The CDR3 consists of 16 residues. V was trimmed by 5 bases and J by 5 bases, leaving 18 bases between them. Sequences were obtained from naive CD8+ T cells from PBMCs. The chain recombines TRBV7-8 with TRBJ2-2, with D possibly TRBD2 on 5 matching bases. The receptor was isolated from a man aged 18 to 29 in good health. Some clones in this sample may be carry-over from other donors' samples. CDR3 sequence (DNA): TGTGCCAGCAGCCTAAGGGAGCAGGACGAAACCGGGGAGCTGTTTTTT. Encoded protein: CASSLREQDETGELFF. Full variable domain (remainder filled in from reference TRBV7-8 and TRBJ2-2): GAGVSQSPRYKVAKRGQDVALRCDPISGHVSLFWYQQALGQGPEFLTYFQNEAQLDKSGLPSDRFFAERPEGSVSTLKIQRTQQEDSAVYLCASSLREQDETGELFFGEGSRLTVL.